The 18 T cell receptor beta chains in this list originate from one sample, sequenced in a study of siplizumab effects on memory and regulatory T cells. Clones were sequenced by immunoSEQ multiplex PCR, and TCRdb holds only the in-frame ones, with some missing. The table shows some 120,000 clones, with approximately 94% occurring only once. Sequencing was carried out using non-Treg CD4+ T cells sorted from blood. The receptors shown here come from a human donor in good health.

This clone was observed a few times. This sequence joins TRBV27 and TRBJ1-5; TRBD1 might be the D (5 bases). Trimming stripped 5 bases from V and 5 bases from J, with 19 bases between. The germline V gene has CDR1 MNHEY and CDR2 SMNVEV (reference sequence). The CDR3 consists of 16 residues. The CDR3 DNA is TGTGCCAGCAGTAGTCCGGGACGGAATATCTATCAGCCCCAGCATTTT. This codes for CASSSPGRNIYQPQHF.

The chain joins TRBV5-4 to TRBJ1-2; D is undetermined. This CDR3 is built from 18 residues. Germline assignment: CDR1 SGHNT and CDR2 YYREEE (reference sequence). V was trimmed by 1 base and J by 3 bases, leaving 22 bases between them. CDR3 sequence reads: CASSLTGGSQRIYYGYTF. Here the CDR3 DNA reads TGTGCCAGCAGCTTGACGGGAGGCTCACAGCGTATATACTATGGCTACACCTTC. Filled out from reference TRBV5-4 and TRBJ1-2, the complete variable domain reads ETGVTQSPTHLIKTRGQQVTLRCSSQSGHNTVSWYQQALGQGPQFIFQYYREEENGRGNFPPRFSGLQFPNYSSELNVNALELDDSALYLCASSLTGGSQRIYYGYTFGSGTRLTVV.

The CDR3 protein is CASSIPGSTDTQYF. In DNA, the CDR3 is TGTGCCAGTAGTATACCCGGGAGCACAGATACGCAGTATTTT. V usage is TRBV19 and J usage is TRBJ2-3; no definite D call. V was pared by 2 bases and J by 0 bases, with 6 bases between. This CDR3 has 14 amino acids. Looked up from germline, CDR1 is LNHDA and CDR2 is SQIVND (reference sequence).

The CDR3 DNA reads as TGTGCCAGTAGTCCCCAAGCGGGAGCCGCAGATACGCAGTATTTT. The encoded protein is CASSPQAGAADTQYF. The chain recombines TRBV19 with TRBJ2-3; 8 bases match TRBD2. There are 15 residues in the CDR3. Trimming at V came to 5 bases and at J to 4 bases, leaving 8 bases not matched to a gene. CDR1 and CDR2 from the germline V gene are LNHDA and SQIVND (reference sequence). The full variable domain, in which reference TRBV19 and TRBJ2-3 provide the parts outside the CDR3, is DGGITQSPKYLFRKEGQNVTLSCEQNLNHDAMYWYRQDPGQGLRLIYYSQIVNDFQKGDIAEGYSVSREKKESFPLTVTSAQKNPTAFYLCASSPQAGAADTQYFGPGTRLTVL.

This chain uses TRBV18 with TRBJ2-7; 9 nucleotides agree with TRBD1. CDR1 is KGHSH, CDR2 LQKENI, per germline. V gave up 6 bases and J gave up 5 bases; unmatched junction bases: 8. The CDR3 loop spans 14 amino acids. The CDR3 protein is CASSHRDRADEQYF. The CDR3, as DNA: TGTGCCAGCTCCCACCGGGACAGGGCCGACGAGCAGTACTTC.

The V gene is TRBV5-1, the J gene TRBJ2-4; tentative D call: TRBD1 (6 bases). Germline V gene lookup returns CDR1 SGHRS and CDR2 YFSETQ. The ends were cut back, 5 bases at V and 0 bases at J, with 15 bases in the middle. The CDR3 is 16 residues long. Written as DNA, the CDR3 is TGCGCCAGCAGGACAGGCCCGGATCTAGCCAAAAACATTCAGTACTTC. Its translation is CASRTGPDLAKNIQYF.

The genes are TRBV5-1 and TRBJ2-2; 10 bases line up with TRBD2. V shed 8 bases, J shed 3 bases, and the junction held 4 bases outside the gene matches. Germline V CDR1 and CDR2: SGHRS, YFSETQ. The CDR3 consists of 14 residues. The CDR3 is CASRAGGDTGELFF. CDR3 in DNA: TGCGCCAGTAGAGCGGGAGGGGACACCGGGGAGCTGTTTTTT.

Here the CDR3 reads CASSATGQLNEKLFF. Here the CDR3 DNA reads TGCGCCAGCAGCGCCACGGGGCAGCTTAATGAAAAACTGTTTTTT. This sequence joins TRBV5-1 and TRBJ1-4; perhaps TRBD1 as D (5 bases). V was cut by 4 bases and J by 4 bases, with 14 bases left in between. The length of the CDR3 is 15 residues. The germline CDR1 and CDR2 sequences are SGHRS and YFSETQ.

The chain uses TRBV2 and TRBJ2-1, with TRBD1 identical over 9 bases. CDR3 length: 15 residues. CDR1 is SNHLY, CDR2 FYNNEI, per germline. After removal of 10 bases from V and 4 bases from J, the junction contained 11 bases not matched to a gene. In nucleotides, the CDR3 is TGTGCCAACACAGGGGGCGCGGGTATTTACAATGAGCAGTTCTTC. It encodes CANTGGAGIYNEQFF.

The CDR3 DNA reads TGTGCTAGTGGTTTGGGCCAGGTGTCCCCCTACGAGCAGTACTTC. Translation gives CASGLGQVSPYEQYF. The rearrangement uses TRBV12-5 and TRBJ2-7; D remains unclear. The CDR3 totals 15 residues. Deletions cut 1 base from V and 2 bases from J, with 12 bases between. In germline, CDR1 is LGHNT, CDR2 FRNRAP. The full variable domain, completed using reference TRBV12-5 and TRBJ2-7, is DARVTQTPRHKVTEMGQEVTMRCQPILGHNTVFWYRQTMMQGLELLAYFRNRAPLDDSGMPKDRFSAEMPDATLATLKIQPSEPRDSAVYFCASGLGQVSPYEQYFGPGTRLTVT.

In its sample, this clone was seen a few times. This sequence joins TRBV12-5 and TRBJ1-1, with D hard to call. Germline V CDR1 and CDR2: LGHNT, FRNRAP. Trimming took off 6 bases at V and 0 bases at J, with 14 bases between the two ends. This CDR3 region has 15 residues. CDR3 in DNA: TGTGCTAGTGGGCCCGTTACCTTCATGAACACTGAAGCTTTCTTT. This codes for CASGPVTFMNTEAFF.

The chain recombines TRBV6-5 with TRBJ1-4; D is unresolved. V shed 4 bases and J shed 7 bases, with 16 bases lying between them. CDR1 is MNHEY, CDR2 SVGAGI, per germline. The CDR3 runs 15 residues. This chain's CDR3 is CASSSAGNRGEKLFF. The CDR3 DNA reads TGTGCCAGCAGTTCCGCCGGGAACCGGGGTGAAAAACTGTTTTTT.

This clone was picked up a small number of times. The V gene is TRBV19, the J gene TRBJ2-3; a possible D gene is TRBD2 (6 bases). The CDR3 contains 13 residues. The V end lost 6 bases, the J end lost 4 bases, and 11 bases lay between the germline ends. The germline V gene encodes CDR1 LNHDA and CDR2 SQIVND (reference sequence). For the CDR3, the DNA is TGTGCCAGTAGGACTAGTATGGCAGATACGCAGTATTTT. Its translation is CASRTSMADTQYF.

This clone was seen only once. CDR3 nucleotides: TGCGCCAGCAGCTTGGCCGGAAAGGGGACCGTCTACGAGCAGTACTTC. Translation gives CASSLAGKGTVYEQYF. The chain links TRBV5-1 to TRBJ2-7, with D perhaps TRBD1 or TRBD2 (5 bases each). The V gene lost 0 bases and the J gene lost 3 bases, with 16 bases spanning the gap. This CDR3 has 16 amino acids. Germline values: CDR1 SGHRS, CDR2 YFSETQ.

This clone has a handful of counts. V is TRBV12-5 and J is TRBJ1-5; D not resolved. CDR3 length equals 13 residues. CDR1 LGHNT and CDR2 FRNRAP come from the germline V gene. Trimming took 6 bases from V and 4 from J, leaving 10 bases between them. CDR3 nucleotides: TGTGCTAGTGGCTCCACAGAGAATCAGCCCCAGCATTTT. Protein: CASGSTENQPQHF.

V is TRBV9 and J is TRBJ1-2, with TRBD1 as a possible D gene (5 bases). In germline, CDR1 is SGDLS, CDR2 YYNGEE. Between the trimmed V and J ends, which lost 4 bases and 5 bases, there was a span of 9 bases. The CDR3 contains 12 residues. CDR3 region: CASSPTEYGYTF. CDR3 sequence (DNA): TGTGCCAGCAGCCCGACAGAATATGGCTACACCTTC.

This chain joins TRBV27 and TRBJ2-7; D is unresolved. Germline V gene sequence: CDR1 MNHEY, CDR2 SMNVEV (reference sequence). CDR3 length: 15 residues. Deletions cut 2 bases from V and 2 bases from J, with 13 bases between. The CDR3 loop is CASSLGRKRTYEQYF. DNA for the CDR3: TGTGCCAGCAGTTTAGGGCGGAAGAGGACCTACGAGCAGTACTTC.

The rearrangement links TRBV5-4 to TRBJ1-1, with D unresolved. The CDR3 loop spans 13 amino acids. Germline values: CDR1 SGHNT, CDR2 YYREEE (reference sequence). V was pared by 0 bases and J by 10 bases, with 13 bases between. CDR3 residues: CASSLARTTLAFF. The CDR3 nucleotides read TGTGCCAGCAGCTTGGCGCGGACGACGTTAGCTTTCTTT.